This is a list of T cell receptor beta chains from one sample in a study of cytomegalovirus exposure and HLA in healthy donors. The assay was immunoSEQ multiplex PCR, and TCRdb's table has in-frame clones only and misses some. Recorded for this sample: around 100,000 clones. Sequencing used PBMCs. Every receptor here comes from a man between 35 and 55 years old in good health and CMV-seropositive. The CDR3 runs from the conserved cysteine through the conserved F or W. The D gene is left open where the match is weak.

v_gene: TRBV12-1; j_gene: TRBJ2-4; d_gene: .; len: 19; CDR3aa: CASSPQTGGVVLAKNIQYF; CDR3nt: TGTGCCAGCAGCCCTCAAACAGGGGGGGTGGTCTTAGCCAAAAACATTCAGTACTTC
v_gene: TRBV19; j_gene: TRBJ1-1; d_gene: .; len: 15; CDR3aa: CASSKNRSPNTEAFF; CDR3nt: TGTGCCAGTAGTAAAAACAGGTCCCCGAACACTGAAGCTTTCTTT
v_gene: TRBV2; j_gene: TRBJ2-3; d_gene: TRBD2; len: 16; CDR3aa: CASVHGLREVPDTQYF; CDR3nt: TGTGCCAGCGTTCACGGCCTACGGGAGGTTCCAGATACGCAGTATTTT
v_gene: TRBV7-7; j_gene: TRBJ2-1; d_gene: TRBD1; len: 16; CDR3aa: CASSPGSRGRRDEQFF; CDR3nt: TGTGCTAGCAGCCCTGGGAGCAGGGGGCGCCGGGATGAGCAGTTCTTC
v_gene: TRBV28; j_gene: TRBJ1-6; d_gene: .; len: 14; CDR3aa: CASSLTGLWSPLHF; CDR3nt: TGTGCCAGCAGTTTAACAGGGCTATGGTCACCCCTCCACTTT
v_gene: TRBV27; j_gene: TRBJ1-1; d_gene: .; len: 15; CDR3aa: CASSLVRQQNTEAFF; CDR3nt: TGTGCCAGCAGTCTAGTGCGTCAGCAGAACACTGAAGCTTTCTTT
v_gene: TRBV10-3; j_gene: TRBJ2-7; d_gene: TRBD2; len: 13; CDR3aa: CAIRASGSYEQYF; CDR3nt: TGTGCCATCAGGGCTAGCGGGAGCTACGAGCAGTACTTC
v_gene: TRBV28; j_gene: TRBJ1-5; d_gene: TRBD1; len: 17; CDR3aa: CASSLRGLTGANQPQHF; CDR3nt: TGTGCCAGCAGTTTAAGGGGATTAACAGGGGCCAATCAGCCCCAGCATTTT
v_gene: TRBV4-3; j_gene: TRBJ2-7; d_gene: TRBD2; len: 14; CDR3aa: CASSLGLVSYEQYF; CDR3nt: TGCGCCAGCAGCCTCGGACTAGTCAGTTACGAGCAGTACTTC
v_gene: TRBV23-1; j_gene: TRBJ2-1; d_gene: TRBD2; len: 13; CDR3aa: CASSGGGHNEQFF; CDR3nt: TGCGCCAGCAGTGGGGGAGGGCACAATGAGCAGTTCTTC
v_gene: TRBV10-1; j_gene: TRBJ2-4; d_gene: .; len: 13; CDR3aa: CASSESPGNIQYF; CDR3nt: TGCGCCAGCAGTGAGTCGCCAGGTAACATTCAGTACTTC
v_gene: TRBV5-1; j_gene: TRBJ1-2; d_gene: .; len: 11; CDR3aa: CASSPGSIPTF; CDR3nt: TGCGCCAGCAGCCCGGGGTCCATACCCACCTTC
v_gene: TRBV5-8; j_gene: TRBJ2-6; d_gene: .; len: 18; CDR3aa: CASSHLGDTESGANVLTF; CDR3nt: TGTGCCAGCAGCCATTTAGGGGACACGGAGTCTGGGGCCAACGTCCTGACTTTC
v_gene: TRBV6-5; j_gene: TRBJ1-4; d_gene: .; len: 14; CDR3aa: CASSLNRQNEKLFF; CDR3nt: TGTGCCAGCAGTCTTAACAGGCAGAATGAAAAACTGTTTTTT
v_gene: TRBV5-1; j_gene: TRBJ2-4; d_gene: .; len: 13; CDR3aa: CASSLGLGSPSYF; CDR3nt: TGCGCCAGCAGCTTGGGACTCGGGTCTCCGTCGTACTTC
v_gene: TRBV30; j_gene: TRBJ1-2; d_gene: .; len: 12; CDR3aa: CAYSGFLYGYTF; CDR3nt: TGTGCCTACTCAGGGTTTCTCTATGGCTACACCTTC